Below are 26 T cell receptor beta chains sequenced from a single sample in a study of PD-1 blockade in classical Hodgkin lymphoma. Measured with immunoSEQ multiplex PCR; TCRdb has only the in-frame clones, and not every one. The profile covers roughly 16,000 clones, with roughly 82% appearing a single time and 25% to 30% taken by the ten largest. Relapse was seen in all patients after autologous stem cell transplantation, and brentuximab vedotin exposure was variable. Specimen: peripheral blood mononuclear cells (PBMCs), collected before the second cycle of nivolumab. Receptor source: a human donor with classical Hodgkin lymphoma.

V gene TRBV11-3 combines with J gene TRBJ1-2; D is perhaps TRBD1 (5 bases). The V end was cut by 5 bases, the J end by 6 bases, with 16 bases between. The CDR3 is 14 amino acids. Germline assignment: CDR1 SGHNT and CDR2 YENEEA. The CDR3 DNA reads as TGTGCCAGCAGCATGGGGCACACGGGCCATGGCTACACCTTC. Encoded protein: CASSMGHTGHGYTF.

The chain joins TRBV6-6 to TRBJ2-1; unclear D gene. CDR1 is MNHNY and CDR2 is SVGAGI in the germline V gene (reference sequence). The germline V and J ends were trimmed by 2 bases and 0 bases, with 8 bases remaining between them. The CDR3 totals 15 residues. CDR3 bases: TGTGCCAGCAGTTACGCCGAGAGCTCCTACAATGAGCAGTTCTTC. Its protein product is CASSYAESSYNEQFF.

CDR3 region: CASSIRDRQETQYF. The CDR3 nucleotides are TGTGCCAGCAGCATCAGGGACAGACAAGAGACCCAGTACTTC. The gene calls are TRBV5-6 and TRBJ2-5; 7 bases align to TRBD1. This CDR3 is built from 14 residues. Germline trimming cut 4 bases from V and 2 bases from J; bases unmatched to any gene: 5. Germline V gives CDR1 SGHDT, CDR2 YYEEEE.

The V and J genes are TRBV6-6 and TRBJ2-7, with D possibly TRBD2 on 5 matching bases. Germline V gene data show CDR1 as MNHNY and CDR2 as SVGAGI (reference sequence). The CDR3 runs 14 residues. V was shortened by 7 bases and J by 2 bases, with 15 bases between the two germline ends. The CDR3 loop is CASTDLDSTYEQYF. CDR3 nucleotides: TGTGCCAGCACGGACTTGGACTCGACCTACGAGCAGTACTTC.

The V call is TRBV10-3, the J call TRBJ2-3; 13 nucleotides agree with TRBD2. The CDR3 extends over 17 amino acids. V trimming: 4 bases; J trimming: 4 bases; junction bases outside the gene matches: 8. Germline values: CDR1 ENHRY, CDR2 SYGVKD. In DNA, the CDR3 is TGTGCCATCAGTGCACCCGGGACTAGCGGGGTGGCAGATACGCAGTATTTT. Its protein is CAISAPGTSGVADTQYF.

V gene TRBV11-2 combines with J gene TRBJ1-3; D may be TRBD1 (5 bases). CDR1 and CDR2 from the germline V gene are SGHAT and FQNNGV. The CDR3 is 15 amino acids. Between the trimmed V and J ends, which lost 1 base and 9 bases, there was a span of 16 bases. The CDR3 DNA follows: TGTGCCAGCAGCTTAGGTTCCGGGACTACTTTCACCATATATTTT. This gives the protein CASSLGSGTTFTIYF.

This clone has just a few counts. V gene TRBV6-6 combines with J gene TRBJ1-1; the D is unclear. The germline V and J ends were trimmed by 0 bases and 1 base, with 6 bases remaining between them. The CDR3 contains 14 residues. Germline V gives CDR1 MNHNY, CDR2 SVGAGI (reference sequence). The CDR3 DNA reads TGTGCCAGCAGTTACTCTGCTGCGAACACTGAAGCTTTCTTT. Protein sequence: CASSYSAANTEAFF.

The chain uses TRBV11-2 and TRBJ2-7; TRBD2 aligns across 11 bases. Per germline, CDR1 SGHAT and CDR2 FQNNGV. The length of the CDR3 is 14 residues. V trimming: 5 bases; J trimming: 7 bases; junction bases outside the gene matches: 7. The CDR3 DNA is TGTGCCAGCAGCCTAGCGGGGGGTTCTGAGGAGCAGTACTTC. Its protein product is CASSLAGGSEEQYF.

This chain joins TRBV2 and TRBJ2-2; 14 nucleotides align to TRBD2. The CDR3 is 18 amino acids. Trimming took 7 bases from V and 5 from J; bases not matched to a gene: 12. Germline CDR1 SNHLY, CDR2 FYNNEI. The CDR3 spells CASKDPGLAGAGTGELFF. CDR3 in DNA: TGTGCCAGCAAGGATCCGGGACTAGCGGGGGCGGGGACCGGGGAGCTGTTTTTT.

The gene calls are TRBV5-1 and TRBJ2-1; D may be TRBD1 (6 bases). Trimming removed 7 bases from V and 12 bases from J, with 14 bases in between. CDR1 and CDR2 (germline): SGHRS, YFSETQ. This CDR3 has 11 residues. CDR3 residues: CASEDLGGQFF. CDR3 bases: TGCGCCAGCGAGGACCTAGGGGGGCAGTTCTTC.

This chain uses TRBV4-1 with TRBJ2-6; tentatively, D is TRBD1 (5 bases). Germline CDR1 and CDR2: MGHRA and YSYEKL. V was pared by 0 bases and J by 12 bases, with 6 bases between. The CDR3 sequence is 12 residues long. The CDR3 DNA reads as TGCGCCAGCAGCCAAGATCAGGGCGTCCTGACTTTC. This codes for CASSQDQGVLTF.

This rearrangement joins TRBV4-1 to TRBJ1-5, with D tentatively TRBD1 (5 bases). Germline CDR1 is MGHRA and CDR2 is YSYEKL. Trimming pared 0 bases from V and 3 bases from J, leaving 9 bases between. The CDR3 totals 15 residues. The CDR3 DNA follows: TGCGCCAGCAGCCAAGATGGGGGGAACAATCAGCCCCAGCATTTT. It yields the protein CASSQDGGNNQPQHF.

CDR3 bases: TGTGCCAGCCGATTAGGGCAGAACACTGAAGCTTTCTTT. This codes for CASRLGQNTEAFF. This chain joins TRBV6-1 and TRBJ1-1; D is unclear. V gave up 8 bases and J gave up 1 base, with 11 bases separating them. Per germline, CDR1 MNHNS and CDR2 SASEGT. The CDR3 consists of 13 residues.

V is TRBV5-1 and J is TRBJ1-1, with TRBD1 as a possible D gene (5 bases). Germline CDR1 is SGHRS and CDR2 is YFSETQ. The CDR3 extends over 13 amino acids. V shed 2 bases and J shed 3 bases, with 8 bases lying between them. The DNA of the CDR3 is TGCGCCAGCAGCTTCGGGGGGTACACTGAAGCTTTCTTT. It yields the protein CASSFGGYTEAFF.

This chain uses TRBV7-9 with TRBJ1-2; no reliable D call. The CDR3 loop spans 11 amino acids. The germline CDR1 and CDR2 sequences are SEHNR and FQNEAQ (reference sequence). Trimming took off 10 bases at V and 5 bases at J, with 11 bases between the two ends. CDR3 sequence: CATLWGYGYTF. The CDR3 DNA follows: TGTGCCACCTTGTGGGGTTATGGCTACACCTTC.

This clone was seen a few times. The CDR3 reads CASSLTTGDNEQFF. DNA of the CDR3: TGTGCCAGCAGCTTAACCACAGGGGACAATGAGCAGTTCTTC. The genes are TRBV7-9 and TRBJ2-1, with 7 bases fitting TRBD1. The CDR3 is made up of 14 amino acids. Losses at the gene ends were 2 bases for V and 5 bases for J; bases not matched to a gene: 3. Germline CDR1 is SEHNR and CDR2 is FQNEAQ (reference sequence).

This clone was recorded a few times. The chain employs TRBV6-6 and TRBJ1-6; 10 bases fit TRBD1. CDR1 and CDR2 from the germline V gene are MNHNY and SVGAGI (reference sequence). Trimming took 5 bases from V and 6 from J; bases not matched to a gene: 7. The length of the CDR3 is 16 residues. CDR3 residues: CASSPRDRGFNSPLHF. For the CDR3, the DNA is TGTGCCAGCAGTCCCCGGGACAGGGGTTTTAATTCACCCCTCCACTTT.

This clone appeared a few times. The rearrangement uses TRBV5-4 and TRBJ1-2, with 9 bases matching TRBD1. The trim removed 3 bases at V and 5 bases at J, leaving 5 bases unmatched. This CDR3 is built from 14 residues. Germline V gives CDR1 SGHNT, CDR2 YYREEE (reference sequence). The CDR3 coding sequence is TGTGCCAGCAGCTGGGACAGGGCTGGATATGGCTACACCTTC. Amino acid sequence: CASSWDRAGYGYTF.

This CDR3 is CASSEGVLGFYEQYF. Written as DNA, the CDR3 is TGTGCCAGCAGTGAAGGGGTACTAGGGTTCTACGAGCAGTACTTC. The gene calls are TRBV6-1 and TRBJ2-7; TRBD2 is a possible D gene (5 bases). V was shortened by 1 base and J by 3 bases, with 13 bases between the two germline ends. The germline gives CDR1 MNHNS, CDR2 SASEGT. This CDR3 has 15 amino acids.

CDR3 region: CASSSRGAPYEQYF. For the CDR3, the DNA is TGTGCCAGCAGCTCCAGGGGGGCCCCCTACGAGCAGTACTTC. This rearrangement joins TRBV5-4 to TRBJ2-7, with D perhaps matching TRBD1 (7 bases). CDR1 is SGHNT and CDR2 is YYREEE in the germline V gene (reference sequence). The CDR3 is made up of 14 amino acids. V was shortened by 3 bases and J by 2 bases, with 12 bases between the two germline ends.

The J gene is TRBJ2-1, the V gene TRBV5-6; 8 bases are shared with TRBD1. The CDR3 is made up of 15 amino acids. Per germline, CDR1 SGHDT and CDR2 YYEEEE. J gave up 9 bases and V 4 bases, and 12 bases lay outside the gene matches. The CDR3 DNA follows: TGTGCCAGCAGCATCGACAGGGGCACAAGGGGTGAGCAGTTCTTC. Protein product: CASSIDRGTRGEQFF.

The V gene is TRBV7-2, the J gene TRBJ1-2; a possible D gene is TRBD1 (5 bases). The V end was cut by 1 base, the J end by 5 bases, with 20 bases between. The length of the CDR3 is 17 residues. CDR1 and CDR2 (germline): SGHTA, FQGNSA. The CDR3: CASSLEPGGDGSYGYTF. The CDR3 region has the DNA TGTGCCAGCAGCTTAGAGCCCGGGGGGGACGGATCGTATGGCTACACCTTC.

The rearrangement links TRBV27 to TRBJ2-3; TRBD1 aligns across 7 bases. V trimming: 9 bases; J trimming: 4 bases; junction bases outside the gene matches: 10. The CDR3 length is 14 residues. In germline, CDR1 is MNHEY, CDR2 SMNVEV (reference sequence). This CDR3 is CASNPGQRSDTQYF. DNA of the CDR3: TGTGCCAGTAATCCGGGACAGAGATCAGATACGCAGTATTTT.

The rearrangement joins TRBV10-3 to TRBJ2-7, with TRBD1 identical over 7 bases. This CDR3 spans 15 amino acids. Per germline, CDR1 ENHRY and CDR2 SYGVKD. The J segment lost 2 bases and the V segment lost 1 base, leaving 5 bases of the junction unmatched. This chain's CDR3 is CAISELRGQTYEQYF. The CDR3 nucleotides are TGTGCCATCAGTGAGTTACGGGGACAGACCTACGAGCAGTACTTC.

The rearrangement links TRBV7-8 to TRBJ1-5, with 8 nucleotides matching TRBD1. After removal of 2 bases from V and 0 bases from J, the junction contained 0 bases not matched to a gene. CDR1 SGHVS and CDR2 FQNEAQ come from the germline V gene. This CDR3 spans 15 amino acids. CDR3 sequence (DNA): TGTGCCAGCAGCTTACAGGGGGCTAGCAATCAGCCCCAGCATTTT. Translating it yields CASSLQGASNQPQHF.

V gene TRBV7-2 combines with J gene TRBJ2-1, with 10 bases matching TRBD2. J gave up 1 base and V 5 bases, and 2 bases lay outside the gene matches. Germline CDR1 reads SGHTA; CDR2 reads FQGNSA. This CDR3 is 15 amino acids long. The CDR3 region is CASSPAGGSYNEQFF. For the CDR3, the DNA is TGTGCCAGCAGCCCAGCGGGGGGGTCCTACAATGAGCAGTTCTTC.